This T cell receptor beta chain was identified in a study of neurological immune-mediated disorders (dated by TCRdb to about 2019). In terms of the full investigation: Peripheral blood TCR-beta repertoires from HTLV-I-associated myelopathy (HAM/TSP) patients, multiple sclerosis patients and healthy controls were compared by UMI-based sequencing. Of the 68 subjects in the cohort, some 15 were HAM/TSP patients, 34 were multiple sclerosis patients, and about 20 were healthy controls. Longitudinal HAM/TSP and healthy donors had 3 time-points each (roughly 3-45 month intervals). Longitudinal samples, technical triplicates and paired sorted CD4+ and CD8+ T-cell subsets, alongside PBMC samples, were included among the approximately 110 TCR-beta libraries.

Interpreted using the paper, the time point label stands for: longitudinal time-point 3. Unsorted PBMC libraries were generated from 2 million PBMCs stored in RNAlater at -80 °C until RNA extraction. Peripheral blood was subjected to Ficoll-Hypaque density gradient centrifugation to isolate PBMCs, which were then cryopreserved in liquid nitrogen. Reading the germline V gene gives CDR1 ENHRY and CDR2 SYGVKD. The CDR3 covers 12 residues, taking in both the cysteine and the phenylalanine. Left in the record is the CDR3 DNA by itself, 36 bases read in frame from the first base. Relative to germline, V is 0 bases shorter and J is 6 bases shorter, with 5 bases between their ends. This clonotype was observed at least ten times. Its recognized antigen is unknown. No base quality information exists; no much larger clone differs at one position. Overall results and qualifications from the work: Expanded clones from different subjects shared no identical CDR3 amino acid sequences, which suggests that TCR-beta repertoires were private in all groups. The highest TCR clonal expansion was observed in HAM/TSP patients, whereas the lowest was observed in MS patients, even when compared with healthy controls.

To synthesize cDNA, template-switch 5'RACE was performed with a primer carrying a 10-nucleotide random unique molecular identifier so that each TCR transcript was tagged. Every sequencing run yielded over 160 million TCR-beta sequences covering 15-18 subjects. Total RNA was extracted with the RNeasy kit. The KAPA Real-time Library Amplification kit was used to amplify TCR-beta VDJ regions with primers targeting the TCR constant region and the 5'RACE anchor. A first PCR added sample indexes and Illumina adaptors, after which a second PCR increased the library yield. After Ampure bead purification, the roughly 650 bp TCR product was size-selected on a 2% E-gel SizeSelection system. Before pooling, library quality was assessed on a Bioanalyzer, concentration was determined with Qubit, and library quantification was performed with the Kapa Library Quantification kit. An Illumina HiSeq 2500 was used to sequence the libraries paired-end at 2 x 150 bp. To increase sequence diversity, about 24-32% phiX was spiked into each library pool. The study's own analysis went as follows. Quality-filtered reads were processed with the UMI-based MiGEC pipeline, and over 90% of raw TCR sequences were removed by the MiGEC pipeline during error correction. VDJ genes were aligned to IMGT germline references, and each clonotype was defined by a unique CDR3 amino acid sequence together with V-J genes. Clonal expansion, Shannon diversity and CDR3 relatedness were evaluated with VDJtools (CalcPairwiseDistances, ClusterSamples), while phylogenetic trees were built in CLCbio workbench. Expanded clones were defined as having at least 8 unique UMIs, based on coefficient-of-variation modelling across technical triplicates. TCRdb trimmed the raw reads at Q25, called clones with MiXCR and kept productive beta chains. Every entry covers one CDR3 protein and lists the most common genes and DNA from its rows. The V and J calls come from TCRdb's annotation, not from the publication. A total of roughly 50,000 distinct CDR3 sequences appear in this sample, more than 9.5% of them only once. The ten largest make up around 9% of the sample.

This TCR came from a male donor with HTLV-1-associated myelopathy (HAM/TSP). The sample consisted of PBMCs. Here the chain combines TRBV10-3 and TRBJ1-2; no D gene is confidently identified. The DNA reads as follows: TGTGCCATCAGTGAGTCCGGAGATGGCTACACCTTC. Its protein product is CAISESGDGYTF.